The 10 T cell receptor beta chains below all came from one sample that was sequenced in a study of blood T cell repertoires in COVID-19. Measured with immunoSEQ multiplex PCR; TCRdb has only the in-frame clones, and not every one. The sample carries approximately 150,000 clones, around 84% recorded once. Sequencing used peripheral blood. Receptors originate from a human donor in a cohort sampled during active COVID-19.

About this clone: Other DNA sequences in this specimen translate into the identical CDR3. V is TRBV18 and J is TRBJ1-1; weak D call: TRBD1 (5 bases). Deletions cut 3 bases from V and 1 base from J, with 12 bases between. Germline V CDR1 and CDR2: KGHSH, LQKENI. This CDR3 comprises 15 residues. The DNA of the CDR3 is TGTGCCAGCTCACCGAGTCAGGGTGGGAACACTGAAGCTTTCTTT. Translation: CASSPSQGGNTEAFF.

The chain employs TRBV18 and TRBJ2-7, with TRBD1 as a possible D gene (5 bases). Per the germline V gene, CDR1 is KGHSH and CDR2 is LQKENI. V dropped 1 base and J dropped 2 bases, with 6 bases sitting between them. The CDR3 is made up of 13 amino acids. CDR3 in DNA: TGTGCCAGCTCACCACAGGGGCCCTACGAGCAGTACTTC. Translation: CASSPQGPYEQYF.

V and J are TRBV6-2 or TRBV6-3 and TRBJ2-3; D remains unclear. The germline V gene encodes CDR1 MNHEY and CDR2 SVGEGT. The ends were cut back, 0 bases at V and 6 bases at J, with 19 bases in the middle. CDR3 length: 17 residues. CDR3 nucleotides: TGTGCCAGCAGTTACTCCCCAGCGTCAGAACATACGGATACGCAGTATTTT. This codes for CASSYSPASEHTDTQYF.

This chain links TRBV9 with TRBJ2-5; 8 nucleotides agree with TRBD2. V was clipped by 3 bases and J by 5 bases; unmatched bases: 9. This CDR3 comprises 15 residues. Germline V gives CDR1 SGDLS, CDR2 YYNGEE. CDR3 region: CASSAQAGGGETQYF. CDR3 DNA sequence: TGTGCCAGCAGCGCCCAGGCGGGGGGAGGGGAGACCCAGTACTTC.

V gene TRBV3-1 (or the pseudogene TRBV3-2) combines with J gene TRBJ2-1; the D gene is possibly TRBD2 (5 bases). The germline gives CDR1 LGHDT, CDR2 YNNKEL (reference sequence). Deletions cut 1 base from V and 8 bases from J, with 15 bases between. There are 15 residues in the CDR3. The CDR3 reads CASSQGMGVKYEQFF. The CDR3 DNA reads as TGTGCCAGCAGCCAAGGAATGGGAGTTAAGTATGAGCAGTTCTTC.

This chain joins TRBV30 and TRBJ1-2; D gene ambiguous. The CDR3 is 14 amino acids. CDR1 and CDR2 (germline): GTSNPN, SVGIG (reference sequence). V dropped 5 bases and J dropped 0 bases, with 13 bases sitting between them. CDR3 sequence (DNA): TGTGCCTGGGGACCGTTACTAGCTAACTATGGCTACACCTTC. Translation gives CAWGPLLANYGYTF.

This clone has just a few counts. The chain links TRBV12-3 or TRBV12-4 to TRBJ1-5; D possibly corresponds to TRBD1 (5 bases). V lost 3 bases, J lost 7 bases, and 10 bases lay in between. The CDR3 is 13 amino acids. CDR3 region: CASSFDQGQPQHF. Written as DNA, the CDR3 is TGTGCCAGCAGTTTTGACCAGGGACAGCCCCAGCATTTT.

The rearrangement joins TRBV12-5 to TRBJ1-2; 8 positions agree with TRBD1. This CDR3 contains 16 residues. Germline lookup yields CDR1 LGHNT and CDR2 FRNRAP. V lost 7 bases to trimming and J lost 4 bases; unmatched junction nucleotides: 14. Here the CDR3 DNA reads TGTGCTAGTGCATTCGGACAGGGACAGCCGGCCTATGGCTACACCTTC. Encoded protein: CASAFGQGQPAYGYTF.

The rearrangement joins TRBV7-3 to TRBJ1-1; no definite D call. V was shortened by 2 bases and J by 0 bases, with 10 bases between the two germline ends. This CDR3 is 15 amino acids long. From germline, CDR1 is SGHTA and CDR2 FQGTGA. DNA of the CDR3: TGTGCCAGCAGCTTATCCCACACAATGAACACTGAAGCTTTCTTT. This gives the protein CASSLSHTMNTEAFF. The complete variable domain, with remaining parts taken from reference TRBV7-3 and TRBJ1-1, reads GAGVSQTPSNKVTEKGKYVELRCDPISGHTALYWYRQSLGQGPEFLIYFQGTGAADDSGLPNDRFFAVRPEGSVSTLKIQRTERGDSAVYLCASSLSHTMNTEAFFGQGTRLTVV.

The rearrangement uses TRBV7-6 and TRBJ2-5; TRBD1 aligns across 7 bases. There are 19 residues in the CDR3. With 1 base clipped from V and 2 bases from J, the junction kept 16 bases outside the gene matches. The germline gives CDR1 SGHVS, CDR2 FNYEAQ. The CDR3 reads CASSLGVRPVGQLQETQYF. In DNA, the CDR3 is TGTGCCAGCAGCTTAGGAGTGAGACCCGTGGGACAGTTACAAGAGACCCAGTACTTC.